The sequence of this T cell receptor (beta chain) was determined in a study of shared clonotypes between healthy human individuals. Study findings and constraints: The expectation was that sequencing depth would affect clonotype sharing among donors. Naive subsets generally had larger estimated richness than memory subsets. Even with large depth, rarefaction showed that sorted-subset sequencing was incomplete.

As regards this clone: Its antigen is not known.

Genomic DNA of each subset was evenly split across several immunoSEQ plates. Generated by immunoSEQ multiplex PCR, the TCRdb table keeps only in-frame clones and is missing some. The table lists 500,000 or so clones, approximately 94% of them singletons, with approximately 0.067% in the top ten. This TCR was recovered from a woman in her twenties or thirties in good health. The sequenced material came from naive CD4+ T cells sorted from blood. The subset denotes: CD45RA+ positively selected.

CDR3 sequence reads: CASGPLAGGPTDTQYF. Here the CDR3 DNA reads TGTGCCAGCGGCCCTCTAGCGGGAGGGCCCACAGATACGCAGTATTTT. This chain uses TRBV7-8 with TRBJ2-3, with TRBD2 matching 12 bases. J was trimmed by 2 bases and V by 8 bases; bases with no gene match: 8. This CDR3 has 16 residues. CDR1 is SGHVS, CDR2 FQNEAQ, per germline. The full variable domain, completed using reference TRBV7-8 and TRBJ2-3, is GAGVSQSPRYKVAKRGQDVALRCDPISGHVSLFWYQQALGQGPEFLTYFQNEAQLDKSGLPSDRFFAERPEGSVSTLKIQRTQQEDSAVYLCASGPLAGGPTDTQYFGPGTRLTVL.